The 17 T cell receptor beta chains reported below all come from one sample, sequenced in a study of cytomegalovirus exposure and HLA in healthy donors. Assay used: immunoSEQ multiplex PCR; TCRdb lists only in-frame clones, some missing. This sample has 35,000 to 50,000 clones, with roughly 93% found just once. Sequenced material: PBMCs. These receptors all come from a woman between 18 and 30 years old in good health and CMV-seronegative.

The chain combines TRBV2 with TRBJ1-1, with D perhaps TRBD1 (5 bases). Per the germline V gene, CDR1 is SNHLY and CDR2 is FYNNEI. This CDR3 is 14 amino acids long. V was clipped by 7 bases and J by 4 bases, with 16 bases between them. The chain's CDR3 is CASIISRQGTEAFF. The CDR3 DNA follows: TGTGCCAGCATTATTTCCCGGCAGGGCACTGAAGCTTTCTTT. The variable domain in full, completed from reference TRBV2 and TRBJ1-1, reads EPEVTQTPSHQVTQMGQEVILRCVPISNHLYFYWYRQILGQKVEFLVSFYNNEISEKSEIFDDQFSVERPDGSNFTLKIRSTKLEDSAMYFCASIISRQGTEAFFGQGTRLTVV.

V usage is TRBV5-4 and J usage is TRBJ1-6; tentative D call: TRBD1 (5 bases). Between the trimmed V and J ends, which lost 0 bases and 5 bases, there was a span of 9 bases. CDR1 and CDR2 (germline): SGHNT, YYREEE (reference sequence). The CDR3 is 15 amino acids. The CDR3 region has the DNA TGTGCCAGCAGCTTGGCCTTACAGGATAATTCACCCCTCCACTTT. Protein sequence: CASSLALQDNSPLHF.

DNA of the CDR3: TGTGCCAGCAGCTTCGGAGGGGCCAATCAGCCCCAGCATTTT. Translation: CASSFGGANQPQHF. The rearrangement uses TRBV7-2 and TRBJ1-5, with D possibly being TRBD1 (5 bases). Trimming removed 3 bases at V and 3 bases at J, with 9 bases between. The length of the CDR3 is 14 residues. CDR1 and CDR2 from the germline V gene are SGHTA and FQGNSA.

This chain connects TRBV7-9 to TRBJ2-1, with 8 positions matching TRBD2. The germline CDR1 and CDR2 sequences are SEHNR and FQNEAQ (reference sequence). The CDR3 is 14 amino acids. The ends lost 5 bases at V and 0 bases at J; junction bases unmatched: 0. The CDR3, as DNA: TGTGCCAGCAGCCGGGGGGGCTCCTACAATGAGCAGTTCTTC. Its translation is CASSRGGSYNEQFF.

This clone was detected only once. J is TRBJ2-5 and V is TRBV7-8; 16 bases fit TRBD2. The V and J ends lost 5 bases and 5 bases, in that order; junction bases with no gene match: 8. Germline assignment: CDR1 SGHVS and CDR2 FQNEAQ. CDR3 size: 17 residues. CDR3 region: CASSAGLAGGLEETQYF. In DNA form, the CDR3 reads TGTGCCAGCAGCGCGGGACTAGCGGGGGGGCTTGAGGAGACCCAGTACTTC.

The CDR3 region has the DNA TGTGCCAGTAGTATCGGGATAAGGTCCTACGAGCAGTACTTC. Translating it yields CASSIGIRSYEQYF. The chain uses TRBV19 and TRBJ2-7; perhaps TRBD2 as D (5 bases). Trimming cost V 3 bases and J 1 base, with 10 bases left between them. The CDR3 length is 14 residues. CDR1 is LNHDA, CDR2 SQIVND, per germline (reference sequence).

The J gene is TRBJ2-3, the V gene TRBV28; 12 positions agree with TRBD1. Germline V gene lookup returns CDR1 MDHEN and CDR2 SYDVKM. V lost 2 bases and J lost 2; bases outside the gene matches: 11. The CDR3 extends over 19 amino acids. The CDR3 DNA is TGTGCCAGCAGTTTAGCCGCGAAGGGACAGGGGGCGAACACAGATACGCAGTATTTT. Translation gives CASSLAAKGQGANTDTQYF.

For the CDR3, the DNA is TGTGCCAGCAGCTTTGACCGGGCTGAAGCTTTCTTT. Its protein is CASSFDRAEAFF. The chain couples TRBV5-6 to TRBJ1-1; the D is unclear. V dropped 2 bases and J dropped 6 bases, with 8 bases sitting between them. The CDR3 runs to 12 residues. Germline V lookup: CDR1 SGHDT, CDR2 YYEEEE.

The chain has TRBV28 and TRBJ2-7, with TRBD1 matching 7 bases. This CDR3 has 17 amino acids. Unmatched junction bases numbered 14, after V lost 5 bases and J lost 1 base. Germline CDR1 reads MDHEN; CDR2 reads SYDVKM. CDR3 in amino acids: CASSIISRSQGSYEQYF. CDR3 coding DNA: TGTGCCAGCAGTATTATCTCACGTTCACAGGGGTCCTACGAGCAGTACTTC. Full variable domain (rest looked up from reference TRBV28 and TRBJ2-7): DVKVTQSSRYLVKRTGEKVFLECVQDMDHENMFWYRQDPGLGLRLIYFSYDVKMKEKGDIPEGYSVSREKKERFSLILESASTNQTSMYLCASSIISRSQGSYEQYFGPGTRLTVT.

The gene calls are TRBV7-9 and TRBJ1-1; D unclear. V lost 5 bases and J 11 bases, leaving 18 bases between the germline ends. This CDR3 has 13 amino acids. CDR1 and CDR2 (germline): SEHNR, FQNEAQ (reference sequence). The CDR3, as DNA: TGTGCCAGCAGCCCGACTTTAGTTCGAAGGGCTTTCTTT. Its translation is CASSPTLVRRAFF.

In this sample, this clone turned up a few times. This sequence joins TRBV5-1 and TRBJ2-3; 10 positions match TRBD1. Trimming cost V 2 bases and J 6 bases; bases outside gene matches: 21. There are 20 residues in the CDR3. Germline CDR1 SGHRS, CDR2 YFSETQ. The CDR3 is CASSFLALSWTGGSSDTQYF. Written as DNA, the CDR3 is TGCGCCAGCAGCTTCCTAGCCTTATCCTGGACAGGGGGAAGTTCGGATACGCAGTATTTT.

This clone was counted once. In the same sample, other DNA sequences code for this CDR3. The chain combines TRBV7-3 with TRBJ1-1; weak D call: TRBD1 (6 bases). V dropped 6 bases and J dropped 1 base, with 9 bases sitting between them. The length of the CDR3 is 13 residues. Germline-derived CDR1 and CDR2 are SGHTA and FQGTGA. The CDR3 coding sequence is TGTGCCAGCAGTAGGGACACGAACACTGAAGCTTTCTTT. This translates into CASSRDTNTEAFF.

The rearrangement uses TRBV5-6 and TRBJ2-5; tentative D call: TRBD2 (7 bases). Germline V lookup: CDR1 SGHDT, CDR2 YYEEEE. The CDR3 totals 15 residues. Trimming removed 3 bases at V and 5 bases at J, with 17 bases between. The CDR3 DNA is TGTGCCAGCAGCTGGGGGGGGGCCGCGTTCGAGACCCAGTACTTC. This encodes CASSWGGAAFETQYF. Using reference TRBV5-6 and TRBJ2-5 for the parts outside the CDR3, the full variable domain is DAGVTQSPTHLIKTRGQQVTLRCSPKSGHDTVSWYQQALGQGPQFIFQYYEEEERQRGNFPDRFSGHQFPNYSSELNVNALLLGDSALYLCASSWGGAAFETQYFGPGTRLLVL.

The V call is TRBV5-1, the J call TRBJ2-7; D perhaps matches TRBD1 (5 bases). CDR1 is SGHRS and CDR2 is YFSETQ in the germline V gene. V lost 1 base, J lost 0 bases, and 11 bases lay in between. The CDR3 length is 15 residues. The CDR3 sequence: CASSLSKQASYEQYF. CDR3 in DNA: TGCGCCAGCAGCTTGTCAAAACAGGCCTCCTACGAGCAGTACTTC.

V gene TRBV5-8 combines with J gene TRBJ2-3; D remains unclear. Trimming cost V 2 bases and J 1 base, with 8 bases left between them. The CDR3 covers 14 residues. Germline V gene sequence: CDR1 SGHTS, CDR2 YDEGEE. The CDR3 reads CASSFESGTDTQYF. The CDR3 nucleotides read TGTGCCAGCAGCTTCGAGTCCGGCACAGATACGCAGTATTTT.

This clone was counted between two and nine times. The V and J genes are TRBV6-6 and TRBJ1-1; D is uncertain. The V end was cut by 2 bases, the J end by 11 bases, with 9 bases between. CDR1 MNHNY and CDR2 SVGAGI come from the germline V gene (reference sequence). The CDR3 is made up of 11 amino acids. CDR3 DNA: TGTGCCAGCAGTTACCCGGAGGATGCTTTCTTT. Amino acids: CASSYPEDAFF.

The CDR3 DNA reads TGCGCCAGCAGTGAGTCAAGGGCAGGGGGCTTTTCCGAGCAGTACTTC. It yields the protein CASSESRAGGFSEQYF. The chain carries TRBV10-2 and TRBJ2-7, with 8 nucleotides matching TRBD1. V shed 0 bases, J shed 6 bases, and the junction held 10 bases outside the gene matches. The germline V gene encodes CDR1 WSHSY and CDR2 SAAADI. CDR3 size: 16 residues.